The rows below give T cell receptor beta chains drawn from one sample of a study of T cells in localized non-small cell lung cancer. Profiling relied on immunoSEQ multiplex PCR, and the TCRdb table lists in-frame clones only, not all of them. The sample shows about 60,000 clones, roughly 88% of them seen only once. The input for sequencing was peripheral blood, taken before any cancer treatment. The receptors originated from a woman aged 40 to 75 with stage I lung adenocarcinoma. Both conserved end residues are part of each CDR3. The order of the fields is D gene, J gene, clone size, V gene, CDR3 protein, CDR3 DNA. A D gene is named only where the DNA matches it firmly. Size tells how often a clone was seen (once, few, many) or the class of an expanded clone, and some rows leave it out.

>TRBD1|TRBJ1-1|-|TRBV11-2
CASLGQGATEAFF
TGTGCCAGTCTAGGACAGGGAGCCACTGAAGCTTTCTTT
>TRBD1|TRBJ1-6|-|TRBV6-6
CASRTDRENSPLHF
TGTGCCAGCAGGACGGACAGGGAGAATTCACCCCTCCACTTT
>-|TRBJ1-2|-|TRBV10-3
CAISAGTTNYGYTF
TGTGCCATCAGTGCGGGAACCACTAACTATGGCTACACCTTC
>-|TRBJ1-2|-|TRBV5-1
CASSLPRGANNYGYTF
TGCGCCAGCAGCTTGCCCCGGGGTGCAAATAACTATGGCTACACCTTC
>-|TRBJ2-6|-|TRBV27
CASCYLGQSSGANVLTF
TGTGCCAGCTGCTATCTCGGACAGAGCTCTGGGGCCAACGTCCTGACTTTC
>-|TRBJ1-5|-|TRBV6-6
CASSSRSNQPQHF
TGTGCCAGCAGTTCCCGAAGCAATCAGCCCCAGCATTTT
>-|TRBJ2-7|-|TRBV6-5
CASSRGTYEQYF
TGTGCCAGCAGTCGGGGGACCTACGAGCAGTACTTC
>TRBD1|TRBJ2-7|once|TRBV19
CASSSRQGPYEQYF
TGTGCCAGTAGTTCCAGACAGGGTCCCTACGAGCAGTACTTC
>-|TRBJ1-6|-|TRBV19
CASSPGRDNSPLHF
TGTGCCAGTAGCCCGGGACGAGATAATTCACCCCTCCACTTT
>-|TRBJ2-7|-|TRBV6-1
CASSEGRNSGYEQYF
TGTGCCAGCAGTGAAGGGAGGAATAGCGGCTACGAGCAGTACTTC
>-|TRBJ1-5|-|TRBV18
CASSLGGSNQPQHF
TGTGCCAGCTCTTTGGGGGGGAGCAATCAGCCCCAGCATTTT
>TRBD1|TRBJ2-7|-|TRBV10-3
CAISGTGTDEQYF
TGTGCCATCAGTGGGACAGGGACCGACGAGCAGTACTTC
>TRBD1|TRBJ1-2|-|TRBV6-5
CASREQGYYGYTF
TGTGCCAGCAGGGAACAGGGGTACTATGGCTACACCTTC
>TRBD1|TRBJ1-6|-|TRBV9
CASSGGQGRNSPLHF
TGTGCCAGCAGCGGGGGACAGGGCCGGAATTCACCCCTCCACTTT
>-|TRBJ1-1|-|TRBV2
CASSERLTGTEAFF
TGTGCCAGCAGTGAACGCCTAACGGGGACTGAAGCTTTCTTT
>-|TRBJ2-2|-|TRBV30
CAWSVQGTGELFF
TGTGCCTGGAGTGTCCAGGGCACCGGGGAGCTGTTTTTT
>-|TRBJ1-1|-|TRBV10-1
CASSDRRGRSTEAFF
TGCGCCAGCAGTGATCGTCGAGGGCGGTCAACCGAAGCTTTCTTT
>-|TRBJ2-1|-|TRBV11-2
CASSQMEGSKNEQFF
TGTGCCAGCAGCCAGATGGAGGGATCGAAAAATGAGCAGTTCTTC
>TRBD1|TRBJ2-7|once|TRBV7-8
CASSQGQGPYEQYF
TGTGCCAGCAGCCAGGGACAGGGACCCTACGAGCAGTACTTC
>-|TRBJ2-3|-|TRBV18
CASSPRGSADTQYF
TGTGCCAGCTCACCAAGGGGGTCCGCAGATACGCAGTATTTT
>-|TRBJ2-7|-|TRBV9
CASSVGRGRNEQYF
TGTGCCAGCAGCGTAGGTCGGGGCAGGAACGAGCAGTACTTC
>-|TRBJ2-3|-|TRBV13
CASSLFEADTQYF
TGTGCCAGCAGCTTATTCGAGGCAGATACGCAGTATTTT
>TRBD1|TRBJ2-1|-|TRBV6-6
CASSYGRGQGYNEQFF
TGTGCCAGCAGTTACGGACGGGGACAGGGGTACAATGAGCAGTTCTTC
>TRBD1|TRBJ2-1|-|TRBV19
CASLDGTGGDEQFF
TGTGCCAGTCTAGACGGGACAGGGGGCGATGAGCAGTTCTTC
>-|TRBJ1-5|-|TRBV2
CASRGDINQPQHF
TGTGCCAGCAGAGGGGACATTAATCAGCCCCAGCATTTT
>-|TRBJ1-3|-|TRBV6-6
CASSSRGGQFPIYF
TGTGCCAGCAGCTCCCGGGGGGGACAATTCCCCATATATTTT
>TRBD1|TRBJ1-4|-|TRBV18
CASSPASRDRGGEKLFF
TGTGCCAGCTCACCAGCGTCCCGGGACAGGGGAGGTGAAAAACTGTTTTTT
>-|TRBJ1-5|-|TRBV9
CASSVGNNQPQHF
TGTGCCAGCAGCGTAGGGAACAATCAGCCCCAGCATTTT
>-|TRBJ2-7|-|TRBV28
CASTASSYEQYF
TGTGCCAGCACGGCAAGCTCCTACGAGCAGTACTTC
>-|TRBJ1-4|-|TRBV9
CASSVGSQGNEKLFF
TGTGCCAGCAGCGTAGGGTCCCAAGGGAATGAAAAACTGTTTTTT
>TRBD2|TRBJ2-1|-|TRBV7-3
CASSPYGREGHEQFF
TGTGCCAGCAGCCCCTACGGGCGGGAGGGCCATGAGCAGTTCTTC
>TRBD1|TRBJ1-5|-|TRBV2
CASSTQGALGNQPQHF
TGTGCCAGCAGTACACAGGGGGCGTTAGGCAATCAGCCCCAGCATTTT
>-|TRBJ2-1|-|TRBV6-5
CASSYLAGQGYNEQFF
TGTGCCAGCAGTTATTTAGCGGGACAGGGATACAATGAGCAGTTCTTC
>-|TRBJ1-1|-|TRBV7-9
CASSFAGLMNTEAFF
TGTGCCAGCAGCTTCGCAGGACTCATGAACACTGAAGCTTTCTTT
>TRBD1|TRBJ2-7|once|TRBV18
CASSPLTGQTYEQYF
TGTGCCAGCTCACCCCTTACGGGACAGACCTACGAGCAGTACTTC
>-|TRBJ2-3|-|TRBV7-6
CASSPDRVPRADTQYF
TGTGCCAGCAGTCCGGACCGGGTTCCTCGCGCAGATACGCAGTATTTT
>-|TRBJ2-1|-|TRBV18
CASSPRQGSSYNEQFF
TGTGCCAGCTCACCACGGCAGGGTAGCTCCTACAATGAGCAGTTCTTC
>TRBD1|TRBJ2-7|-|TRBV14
CASSITGGERYF
TGTGCCAGCAGTATCACAGGGGGCGAAAGGTACTTC